The present T cell receptor (beta chain) was sequenced within a study of CD8 T cells in ankylosing spondylitis. Study-wide findings and caveats: Seven to nine highly homologous variants formed a TCR beta motif that appeared characteristic of ankylosing spondylitis blood. Disease-linked clones proved CD8+ and comparatively uncommon in peripheral blood.

TCRdb reprocessed the 5' RACE reads via MiXCR and lists one record per CDR3 protein. The top ten clones hold 14% of a sample with 200,000 to 250,000 distinct CDR3 sequences, about 7% of them seen once. Looked up from germline, CDR1 is DFQATT and CDR2 is SNEGSKA (reference sequence). V was shortened by 1 base and J by 4 bases, with 11 bases between the two germline ends. The CDR3 extends over 14 amino acids. Ten or more counts support this clonotype. The antigen is undetermined. Sequencing used blood, either unsorted or a sorted T cell fraction (not recorded which). This TCR came from a male donor with ankylosing spondylitis. The genes are TRBV20-1 and TRBJ2-1, with D maybe TRBD2 (6 bases). The CDR3 DNA sequence: TGCAGTGCTAGAGCCCCGGGAGTTTACAATGAGCAGTTCTTC. This translates into CSARAPGVYNEQFF.